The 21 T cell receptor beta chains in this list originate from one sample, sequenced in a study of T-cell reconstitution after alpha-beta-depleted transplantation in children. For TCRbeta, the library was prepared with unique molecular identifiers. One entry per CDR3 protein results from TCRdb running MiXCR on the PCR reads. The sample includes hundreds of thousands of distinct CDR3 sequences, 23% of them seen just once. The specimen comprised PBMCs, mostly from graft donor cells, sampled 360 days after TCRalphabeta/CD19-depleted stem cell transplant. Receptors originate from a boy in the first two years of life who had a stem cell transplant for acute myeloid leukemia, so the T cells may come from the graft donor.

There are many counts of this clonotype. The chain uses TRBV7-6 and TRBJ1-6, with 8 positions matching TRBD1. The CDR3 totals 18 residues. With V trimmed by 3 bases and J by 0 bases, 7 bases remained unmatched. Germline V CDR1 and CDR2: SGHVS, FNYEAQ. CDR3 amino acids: CASSLNRGFSSYNSPLHF. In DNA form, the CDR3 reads TGTGCCAGCAGCTTGAACAGGGGGTTTAGCTCCTATAATTCACCCCTCCACTTT.

In DNA form, the CDR3 reads TGCGCCAGCAGTGAGGGTATAGGTCGTTCGAACACTGAAGCTTTCTTT. This gives the protein CASSEGIGRSNTEAFF. The V call is TRBV10-1, the J call TRBJ1-1; D remains ambiguous. CDR1 and CDR2 from the germline V gene are WNHNN and SYGVQD (reference sequence). This CDR3 is built from 16 residues. Trimming shortened V by 2 bases and J by 1 base, and 14 bases separated the two germline ends.

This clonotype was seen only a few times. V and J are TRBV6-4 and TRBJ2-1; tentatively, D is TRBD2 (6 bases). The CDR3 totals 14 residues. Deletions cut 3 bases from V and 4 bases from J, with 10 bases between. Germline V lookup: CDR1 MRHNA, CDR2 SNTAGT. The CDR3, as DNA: TGTGCCAGCAGTGAGGGGACTGGGTACAATGAGCAGTTCTTC. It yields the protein CASSEGTGYNEQFF.

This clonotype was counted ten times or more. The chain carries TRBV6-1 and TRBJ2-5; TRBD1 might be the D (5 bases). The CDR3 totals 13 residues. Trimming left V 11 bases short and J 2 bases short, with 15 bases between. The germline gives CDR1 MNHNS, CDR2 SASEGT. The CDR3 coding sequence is TGTGCCGCTCAACAGGTCCTTCAAGAGACCCAGTACTTC. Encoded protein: CAAQQVLQETQYF.

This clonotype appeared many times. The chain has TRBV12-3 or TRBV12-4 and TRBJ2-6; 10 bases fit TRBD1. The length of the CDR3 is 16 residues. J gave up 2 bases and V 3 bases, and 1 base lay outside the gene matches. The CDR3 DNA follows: TGTGCCAGCAGTTTGACAGGGGGCACTGGGGCCAACGTCCTGACTTTC. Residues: CASSLTGGTGANVLTF.

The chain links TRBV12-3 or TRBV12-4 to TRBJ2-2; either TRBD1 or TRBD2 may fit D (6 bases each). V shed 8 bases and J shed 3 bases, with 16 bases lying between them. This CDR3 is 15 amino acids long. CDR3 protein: CASGTSGGYTGELFF. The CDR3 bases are TGTGCCAGCGGGACTTCCGGGGGCTACACCGGGGAGCTGTTTTTT.

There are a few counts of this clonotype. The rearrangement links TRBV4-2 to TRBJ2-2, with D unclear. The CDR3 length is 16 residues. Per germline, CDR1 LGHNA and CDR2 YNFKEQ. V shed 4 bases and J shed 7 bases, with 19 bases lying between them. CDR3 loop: CASSRETGLFIGELFF. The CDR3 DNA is TGTGCCAGCAGCCGAGAGACGGGCCTTTTCATCGGGGAGCTGTTTTTT.

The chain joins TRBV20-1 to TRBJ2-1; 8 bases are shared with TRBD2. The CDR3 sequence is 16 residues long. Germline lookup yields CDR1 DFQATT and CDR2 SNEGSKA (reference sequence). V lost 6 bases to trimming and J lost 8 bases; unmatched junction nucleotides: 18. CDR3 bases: TGCAGTGCAGTTGCAGAGTGGACTAGCAGGGCTGATGAGCAGTTCTTC. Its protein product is CSAVAEWTSRADEQFF.

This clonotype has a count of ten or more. The CDR3 bases are TGCAGCGTTGGACACAACCAAGAGACCCAGTACTTC. Residues: CSVGHNQETQYF. The chain couples TRBV29-1 to TRBJ2-5, with no clear D. V was trimmed by 4 bases and J by 0 bases, leaving 6 bases between them. This CDR3 is 12 amino acids long. CDR1 SQVTM and CDR2 ANQGSEA come from the germline V gene.

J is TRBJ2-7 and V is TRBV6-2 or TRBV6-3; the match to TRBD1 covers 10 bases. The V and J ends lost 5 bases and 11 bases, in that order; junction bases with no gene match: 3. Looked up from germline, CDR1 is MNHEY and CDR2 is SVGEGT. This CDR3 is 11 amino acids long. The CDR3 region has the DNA TGTGCCAGCAGTACCGGACAGGGGGAGTACTTC. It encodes CASSTGQGEYF.

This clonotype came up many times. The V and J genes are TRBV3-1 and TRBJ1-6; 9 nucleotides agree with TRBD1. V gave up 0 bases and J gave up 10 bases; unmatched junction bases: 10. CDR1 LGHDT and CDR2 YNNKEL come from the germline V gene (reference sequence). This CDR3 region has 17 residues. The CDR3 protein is CASSQEYRGPIGSPLHF. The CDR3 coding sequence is TGTGCCAGCAGCCAAGAATACAGGGGGCCCATTGGATCACCCCTCCACTTT.

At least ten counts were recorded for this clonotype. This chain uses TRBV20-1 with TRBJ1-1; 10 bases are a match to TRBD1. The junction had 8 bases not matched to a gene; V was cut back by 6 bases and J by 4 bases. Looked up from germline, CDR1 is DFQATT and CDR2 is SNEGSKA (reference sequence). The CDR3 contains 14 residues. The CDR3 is CSAKTGGASTEAFF. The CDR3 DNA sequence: TGCAGTGCGAAGACAGGGGGCGCGAGCACTGAAGCTTTCTTT.

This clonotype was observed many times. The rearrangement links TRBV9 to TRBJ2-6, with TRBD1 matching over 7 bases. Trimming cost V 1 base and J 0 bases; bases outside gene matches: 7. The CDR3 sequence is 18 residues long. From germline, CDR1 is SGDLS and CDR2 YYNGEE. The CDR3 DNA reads TGTGCCAGCAGCGTACTCCGGGACAGCGTCTCTGGGGCCAACGTCCTGACTTTC. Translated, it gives CASSVLRDSVSGANVLTF.

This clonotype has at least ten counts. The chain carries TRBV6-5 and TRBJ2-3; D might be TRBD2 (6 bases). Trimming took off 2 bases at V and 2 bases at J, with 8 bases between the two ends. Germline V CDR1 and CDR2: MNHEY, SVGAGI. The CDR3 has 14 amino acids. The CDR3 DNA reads TGTGCCAGCAGTTACGCGGGGTACACAGATACGCAGTATTTT. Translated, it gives CASSYAGYTDTQYF.

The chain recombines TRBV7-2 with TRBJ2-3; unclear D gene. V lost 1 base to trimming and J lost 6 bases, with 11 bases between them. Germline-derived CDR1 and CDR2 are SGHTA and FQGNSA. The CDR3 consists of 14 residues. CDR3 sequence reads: CASSLVKWADTQYF. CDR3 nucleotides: TGTGCCAGCAGCTTAGTCAAGTGGGCGGATACGCAGTATTTT.

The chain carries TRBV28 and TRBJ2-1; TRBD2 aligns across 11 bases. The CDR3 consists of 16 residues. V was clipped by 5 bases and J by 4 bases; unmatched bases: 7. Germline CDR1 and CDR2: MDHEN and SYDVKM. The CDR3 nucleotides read TGTGCCAGCAGTAAGCCTAGCGGGGGGCCTTACAATGAGCAGTTCTTC. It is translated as CASSKPSGGPYNEQFF.

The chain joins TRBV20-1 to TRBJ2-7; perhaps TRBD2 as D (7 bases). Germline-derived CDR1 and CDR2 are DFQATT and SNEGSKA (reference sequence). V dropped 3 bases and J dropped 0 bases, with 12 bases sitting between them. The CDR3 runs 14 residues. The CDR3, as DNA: TGCAGTGCTAGGGGGGGGGCCTACTCCTACGAGCAGTACGTC. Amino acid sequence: CSARGGAYSYEQYV.

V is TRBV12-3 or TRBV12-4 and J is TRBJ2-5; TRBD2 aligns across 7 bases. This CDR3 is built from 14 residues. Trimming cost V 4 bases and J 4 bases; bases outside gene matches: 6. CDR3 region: CASSSWGRGETQYF. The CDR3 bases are TGTGCCAGCAGTTCCTGGGGGAGGGGAGAGACCCAGTACTTC.

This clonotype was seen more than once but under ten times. CDR3 bases: TGTGCCAGCCCGCAGGGGGCTCGGGCAGATACGCAGTATTTT. Amino acid sequence: CASPQGARADTQYF. The chain is built from TRBV12-3 or TRBV12-4 and TRBJ2-3; 8 bases are shared with TRBD1. V gave up 8 bases and J gave up 4 bases; unmatched junction bases: 8. The CDR3 loop spans 14 amino acids.

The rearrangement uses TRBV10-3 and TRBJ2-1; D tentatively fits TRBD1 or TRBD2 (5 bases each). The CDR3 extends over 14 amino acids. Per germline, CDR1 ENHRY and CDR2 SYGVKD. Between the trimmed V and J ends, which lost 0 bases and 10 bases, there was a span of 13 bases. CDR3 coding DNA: TGTGCCATCAGTGAGTCAATTCGGGGCCGGGAGCAGTTCTTC. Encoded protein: CAISESIRGREQFF.

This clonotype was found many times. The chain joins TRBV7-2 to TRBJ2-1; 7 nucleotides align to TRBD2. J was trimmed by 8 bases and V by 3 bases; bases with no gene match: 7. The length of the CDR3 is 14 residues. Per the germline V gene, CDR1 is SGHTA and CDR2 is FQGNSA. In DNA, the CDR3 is TGTGCCAGCAGCTTCCGACTAGCTCGGCATGAGCAGTTCTTC. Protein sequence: CASSFRLARHEQFF.